This is a list of T cell receptor beta chains from one sample in a study of vaccination and CD4 T cells after COVID-19. TCRdb re-called the PCR reads with MiXCR, one entry per CDR3 protein. Of 9,900 or so distinct CDR3 sequences in the sample, 26% were seen once. Their specific antigens are unknown. The sequences come from CD4+ T cells from blood, cultured in vitro, collected before SARS-CoV-2 vaccination. The receptors were sampled from a human donor who received a COVID-19 vaccine. Both conserved end residues are part of each CDR3. D genes are given only for firm matches. Only part of the rows carry a size: once, few, many, or a class if the clone is expanded.

j_call clone_size v_call d_call cdr3_nt cdr3_aa
TRBJ2-1 NA TRBV5-4 NA TGTGCCAGCAGCTTGGGGACCAGGGACAATGAGCAGTTCTTC CASSLGTRDNEQFF
TRBJ2-5 NA TRBV7-6 NA TGTGCCAGCAGCAGGAGGGGGGGGCAAGAGACCCAGTACTTC CASSRRGGQETQYF
TRBJ1-2 NA TRBV20-1 NA TGCAGTGCCCCAACGGGCAGGGATCATGGCTACACCTTC CSAPTGRDHGYTF
TRBJ1-2 few TRBV6-1 NA TGTGCCAGCAGTGAAATGGGTCTTAACTATGGCTACACCTTC CASSEMGLNYGYTF
TRBJ1-4 NA TRBV7-9 TRBD1 TGTGCCAGCAGCTCCGGACAGGGGTGGACTAATGAAAAACTGTTTTTT CASSSGQGWTNEKLFF
TRBJ1-2 NA TRBV20-1 NA TGCAGTGCTAGAGACCAGGTGGCAGGGAGCTACACCTTC CSARDQVAGSYTF
TRBJ2-3 NA TRBV12-5 NA TGTGCTACTAACAAGGCCACCCACACAGATACGCAGTATTTT CATNKATHTDTQYF
TRBJ2-5 few TRBV27 NA TGTGCCAGCAGTCTCACGGTACAAGAGACCCAGTACTTC CASSLTVQETQYF
TRBJ1-1 NA TRBV29-1 NA TGCAGCGTTGCGGCAGTTAACGCGGAGGCTTTCTTT CSVAAVNAEAFF
TRBJ2-3 few TRBV2 NA TGTGCCACCCAGCTGGGAATCGGGACTCGGAGCACAGATACGCAGTATTTT CATQLGIGTRSTDTQYF
TRBJ1-5 few TRBV2 NA TGTGCCAGCAGACCCGGACAGCGCAATCAGCCCCAGCATTTT CASRPGQRNQPQHF
TRBJ2-5 few TRBV19 NA TGTGCCAGTAGTATACGGGGGGACACGTCGGAGGAGACCCAGTACTTC CASSIRGDTSEETQYF
TRBJ2-3 NA TRBV12-3/TRBV12-4 TRBD2 TGTGCCAGCAGGCATAGCGGGGGGACCACAGATACGCAGTATTTT CASRHSGGTTDTQYF
TRBJ1-1 medium-sized TRBV30 TRBD1 TGTGCCTGGAGTGCCTCGACAGGGGCTGAAGCTTTCTTT CAWSASTGAEAFF
TRBJ1-4 few TRBV20-1 NA TGCAGTGCTTGGGGGAATGAAAAACTGTTTTTT CSAWGNEKLFF
TRBJ2-1 few TRBV20-1 TRBD2 TGCAGTGCCCGTACCCCCACGGGGGGGGACTACAATGAGCAGTTCTTC CSARTPTGGDYNEQFF
TRBJ2-1 NA TRBV2 TRBD2 TGTGCCAGCTTCAAGGGACTAGCGGGGGGAAGCAATGAGCAGTTCTTC CASFKGLAGGSNEQFF
TRBJ1-5 NA TRBV12-3/TRBV12-4 NA TGTGCCAGCAGTTTACCGGGAAGCAATCAGCCCCAGCATTTT CASSLPGSNQPQHF
TRBJ2-4 few TRBV11-3 NA TGTGCCAGCAGCCCTGAACGGGGTAGTCCTACCAAAAACATTCAGTACTTC CASSPERGSPTKNIQYF
TRBJ2-2 NA TRBV9 TRBD1 TGTGCCAGCAGCGTATCCGGGACAGGGACCACCGGGGAGCTGTTTTTT CASSVSGTGTTGELFF
TRBJ1-5 few TRBV19 NA TGTGCCAGTAGTATTTGGTGGGATCAGCCCCAGCATTTT CASSIWWDQPQHF
TRBJ1-5 large TRBV12-3/TRBV12-4 TRBD1 TGTGCCAGCAGTCAGGGGGCTAGACAGCCCCAGCATTTT CASSQGARQPQHF
TRBJ2-7 NA TRBV2 TRBD2 TGTGCCAGCAGGTCTAATCAGGGACTAGCGGGGGGACCGAAGTACTTC CASRSNQGLAGGPKYF
TRBJ2-1 NA TRBV5-4 NA TGTGCCAGCAGCTTGGAGACAGTAAATGAGCAGTTCTTC CASSLETVNEQFF